These T cell receptor beta chains were read from a single sample in a study of T cell repertoires in cytomegalovirus infection. No antigens are known for them. From the reads, TCRdb called clonotypes with MiXCR, one entry per CDR3 protein. The sample carries tens of thousands of distinct CDR3 sequences, around 18% recorded once. This material consisted of CD8+ T cells from cultured PBMCs, taken from culture after CMV antigen stimulation. These receptor sequences come from a human donor in good health (CMV status not recorded). Some clones in this sample may be carry-over from other donors' samples. Each CDR3 is given with its conserved first and last residue. Each record gives: clone size, J gene, D gene, V gene, CDR3 DNA, CDR3 protein. The D gene is left open where the match is weak. Clone size is shown for a subset of rows, as once, few, many or a class of expanded clone.

>few|TRBJ2-7|TRBD2|TRBV28
TGTGCCAGCAGTTCCCCAGGACTAGCGGGAGCGTCTTCCTACGAGCAGTACTTC
CASSSPGLAGASSYEQYF
>NA|TRBJ2-1|NA|TRBV5-5
TGTGCCAGCAGCCTCGATCATAATGAGCAGTTCTTC
CASSLDHNEQFF
>medium-sized|TRBJ2-7|TRBD1|TRBV20-1
TGCAGTGCTAGATCGCCGGGACAGGGCGCTCACGAGCAGTACTTC
CSARSPGQGAHEQYF
>many|TRBJ1-1|NA|TRBV7-9
TGTGCCAGCCGGCGTGGAGGCTCTGAAGCTTTCTTT
CASRRGGSEAFF
>few|TRBJ2-5|TRBD2|TRBV27
TGTGCCAGCAGTTCGGGGACTAGCGGGAGGGGTACCCAGTACTTC
CASSSGTSGRGTQYF
>NA|TRBJ1-1|NA|TRBV25-1
TGTGCCAGCAGTGATAGGGACACTGAAGCTTTCTTT
CASSDRDTEAFF
>NA|TRBJ2-7|NA|TRBV7-6
TGTGCCAGCAGCTTGGGGACTTCCCCCTACGAGCAGTACTTC
CASSLGTSPYEQYF
>few|TRBJ1-1|NA|TRBV27
TGTGCCAGCAGTTTAGGGTCACCGAACACTGAAGCTTTCTTT
CASSLGSPNTEAFF
>NA|TRBJ1-5|NA|TRBV7-2
TGTGCCAGCAGCTTAGTGGAGACAGGCTATAGCAATCAGCCCCAGCATTTT
CASSLVETGYSNQPQHF
>few|TRBJ2-2|NA|TRBV9
TGTGCCAGCAGCGATAGCACAGGGGGGGGTGAAAACACCGGGGAGCTGTTTTTT
CASSDSTGGGENTGELFF
>NA|TRBJ1-4|NA|TRBV12-3/TRBV12-4
TGTGCCAGCAAGAGTTTGGCAACTAATGAAAAACTGTTTTTT
CASKSLATNEKLFF
>NA|TRBJ2-5|NA|TRBV20-1
TGCAGTGCTAGGGGCGAGACCCAGTACTTC
CSARGETQYF
>NA|TRBJ2-7|TRBD1|TRBV7-2
TGTGCCAGCAGCGGCTCGTACAGGGGGGACTTTGGCGAGCAGTACTTC
CASSGSYRGDFGEQYF
>few|TRBJ2-7|NA|TRBV6-6
TGTGCCAGCAGTTCTGTAGGAGGAAACTACGAGCAGTACTTC
CASSSVGGNYEQYF
>NA|TRBJ1-4|NA|TRBV10-3
TGTGCCATCAGCCCGGACGTTGATGAAAAACTGTTTTTT
CAISPDVDEKLFF